The entry below gives a single T cell receptor (beta chain) sequence along with its context. Its antigen is undetermined. These data originate in a study of cytomegalovirus exposure and HLA in healthy donors. For the study at large: Samples from HLA-typed donors yielded approximately 80 million unique TCRs in an early data release. Points from the study as a whole: For most TCR beta V segments, an earlier analysis put the productive rate at about 87% or about 30% of the time. In a later analysis, TCR beta V- and J-gene trimming was associated with a missense DCLRE1C variant.

13 Jbeta primers and 60 Vbeta primers were used for the PCR. The table came from immunoSEQ multiplex PCR; TCRdb's copy has only in-frame clones and leaves some out. The data contain roughly 97,000 clones, 9.4% of them singletons. V lost 4 bases and J lost 6, with 16 bases in between. Germline V gene data show CDR1 as SGHRS and CDR2 as YFSETQ. This CDR3 comprises 14 residues. The origin of this receptor is a man aged 50-60 years in good health and CMV-seropositive. What was sequenced was PBMCs. The rearrangement uses TRBV5-1 and TRBJ1-2, with D possibly TRBD1 on 6 matching bases. The CDR3 bases are TGCGCCAGCAGCAGGGGGAATTCTGAGGATGGCTACACCTTC. This sequence encodes CASSRGNSEDGYTF.